This T cell receptor beta chain was sequenced in a study of T-cell memory formation after mild COVID-19. Across the whole study: The study found TCR clusters largely donor specific. Whole-study findings and limits: From day 15 to 85, contracting clones were balanced between CD4 and CD8, whereas later expanders leaned toward CD4+. Memory from before infection featured some responding clones, which suggests cross-reactive memory joined. Mainly in CM and EM were contracting CD4+ clones; CD8+ were in EMRA.

In the case of this clonotype: Its antigen is not identified.

TCRdb analysed the 5' RACE reads with MiXCR anew, one entry per CDR3 protein. The top ten hold around 21% of the sample, which has about 350,000 distinct CDR3 sequences, roughly 14% seen once. Germline CDR1 and CDR2: LGHNA and YNFKEQ. The CDR3 totals 14 residues. Trimming stripped 3 bases from V and 8 bases from J, with 11 bases between. The V call is TRBV4-2, the J call TRBJ1-6; a possible D gene is TRBD1 (5 bases). The sequence derives from a man aged 18 to 29 who had mild COVID-19 (a few samples of this study predate the infection). Cell type and time point are not known. The sample was PBMCs or a T cell subset sorted from them (not recorded which). As DNA, the CDR3 is TGTGCCAGCAGCCACCCGGGACCCGATTCACCCCTCCACTTT. It yields the protein CASSHPGPDSPLHF.